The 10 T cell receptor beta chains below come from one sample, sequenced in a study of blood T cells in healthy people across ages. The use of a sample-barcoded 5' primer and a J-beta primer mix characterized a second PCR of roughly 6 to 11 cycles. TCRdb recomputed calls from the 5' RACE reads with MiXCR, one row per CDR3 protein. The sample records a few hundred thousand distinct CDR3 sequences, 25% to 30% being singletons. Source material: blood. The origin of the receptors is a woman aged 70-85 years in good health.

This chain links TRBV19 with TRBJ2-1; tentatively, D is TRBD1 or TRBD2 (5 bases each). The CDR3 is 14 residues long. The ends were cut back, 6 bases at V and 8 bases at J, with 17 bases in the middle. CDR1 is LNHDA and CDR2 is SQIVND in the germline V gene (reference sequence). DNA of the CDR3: TGTGCCAGTAGCCGGGACGGGGCGGCCGATGAGCAGTTCTTC. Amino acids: CASSRDGAADEQFF. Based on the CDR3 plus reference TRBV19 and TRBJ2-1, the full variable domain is DGGITQSPKYLFRKEGQNVTLSCEQNLNHDAMYWYRQDPGQGLRLIYYSQIVNDFQKGDIAEGYSVSREKKESFPLTVTSAQKNPTAFYLCASSRDGAADEQFFGPGTRLTVL.

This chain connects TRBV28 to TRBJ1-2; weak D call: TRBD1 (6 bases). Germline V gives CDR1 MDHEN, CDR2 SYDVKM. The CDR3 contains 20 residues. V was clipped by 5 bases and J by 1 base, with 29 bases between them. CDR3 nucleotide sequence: TGTGCCAGCAGTCCGACCCATTCCCTGACAGGTCGTCTGGGTAACTATGGCTACACCTTC. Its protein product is CASSPTHSLTGRLGNYGYTF.

CDR3 sequence: CASSTQRGVTNEQFF. Written as DNA, the CDR3 is TGTGCCAGCAGCACCCAGCGGGGGGTAACGAATGAGCAGTTCTTC. V is TRBV7-2 and J is TRBJ2-1, with 9 bases aligning to TRBD2. Germline trimming cut 5 bases from V and 7 bases from J; bases unmatched to any gene: 9. The CDR3 is 15 amino acids. Germline V gene sequence: CDR1 SGHTA, CDR2 FQGNSA.

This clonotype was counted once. The CDR3: CASSPLQGAGEEKLFF. In nucleotides, the CDR3 is TGTGCCAGCAGCCCTCTACAGGGGGCGGGAGAGGAAAAACTGTTTTTT. The chain uses TRBV7-9 and TRBJ1-4; 9 nucleotides match TRBD1. Looked up from germline, CDR1 is SEHNR and CDR2 is FQNEAQ (reference sequence). V was clipped by 5 bases and J by 8 bases; unmatched bases: 12. The length of the CDR3 is 16 residues.

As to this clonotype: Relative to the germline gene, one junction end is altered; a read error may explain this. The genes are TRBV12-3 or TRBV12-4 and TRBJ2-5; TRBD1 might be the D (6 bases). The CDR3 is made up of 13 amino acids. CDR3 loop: CASSLDQGLGKFF. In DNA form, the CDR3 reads TGTGCCAGCAGTTTAGATCAGGGGTTAGGCAAGTTCTTC.

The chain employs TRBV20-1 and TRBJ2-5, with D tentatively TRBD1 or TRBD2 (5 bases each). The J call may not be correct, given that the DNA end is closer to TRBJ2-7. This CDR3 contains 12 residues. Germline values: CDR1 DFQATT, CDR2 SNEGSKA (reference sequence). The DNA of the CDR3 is TGCAGTGCTAGAGGAGGGGCCTACGAGCAGTACTTC. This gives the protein CSARGGAYEQYF.

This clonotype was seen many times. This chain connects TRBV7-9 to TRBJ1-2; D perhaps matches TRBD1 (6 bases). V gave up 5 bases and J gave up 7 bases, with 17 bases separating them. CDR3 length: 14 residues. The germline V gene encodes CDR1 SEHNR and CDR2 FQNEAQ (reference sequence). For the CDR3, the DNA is TGTGCCAGCAGCCCTAGCATGACAGGAAGTGGCTACACCTTC. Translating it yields CASSPSMTGSGYTF.

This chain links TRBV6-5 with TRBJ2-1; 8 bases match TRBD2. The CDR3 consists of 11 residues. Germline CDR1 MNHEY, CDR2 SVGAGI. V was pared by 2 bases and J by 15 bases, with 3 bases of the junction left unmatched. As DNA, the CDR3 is TGTGCCAGCAGTTACGGGACTAGTTGGTTCTTC. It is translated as CASSYGTSWFF.

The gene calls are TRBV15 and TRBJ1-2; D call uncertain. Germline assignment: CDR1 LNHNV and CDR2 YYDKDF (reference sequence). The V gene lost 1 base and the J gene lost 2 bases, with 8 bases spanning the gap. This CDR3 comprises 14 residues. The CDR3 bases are TGTGCCACCAGCAGAGGACGGAGCAACTATGGCTACACCTTC. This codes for CATSRGRSNYGYTF.

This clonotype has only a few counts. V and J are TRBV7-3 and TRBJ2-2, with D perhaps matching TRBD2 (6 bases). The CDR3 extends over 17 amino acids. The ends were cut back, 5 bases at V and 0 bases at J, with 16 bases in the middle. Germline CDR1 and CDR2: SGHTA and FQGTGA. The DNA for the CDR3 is TGTGCCAGCAGCCCTCGGAGGGGATACGCGAACACCGGGGAGCTGTTTTTT. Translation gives CASSPRRGYANTGELFF.